One and the same sample provided the 12 T cell receptor beta chains below, sequenced in a study of vaccination and CD4 T cells after COVID-19. Their target antigens are unknown. The assay that was used to sequence DNA from cultured CD4+ T cells was the Oncomine TCR Beta short-read assay. TCRdb reprocessed the PCR reads with MiXCR, giving one entry per CDR3 protein. The sample lists 11,000 to 15,000 distinct CDR3 sequences, under 40% seen once, with 8.5% to 12% in the top ten. Treatment here: approximately nine-day PBMC culture with coronavirus spike peptide pools or control peptides (ViraFEST assay). Sequencing was carried out using CD4+ T cells from blood, cultured in vitro. These receptors came from a human donor who had recovered from COVID-19.

This clonotype has only a few counts. V gene TRBV20-1 combines with J gene TRBJ2-1; D perhaps matches TRBD2 (5 bases). Germline CDR1 DFQATT, CDR2 SNEGSKA (reference sequence). CDR3 length: 14 amino acids. Deletions cut 0 bases from V and 2 bases from J, with 8 bases between. CDR3 loop: CSARDTRAYNEQFF. The DNA for the CDR3 is TGCAGTGCTAGAGATACTAGGGCCTACAATGAGCAGTTCTTC.

This clonotype showed up just a few times. The V call is TRBV6-5, the J call TRBJ1-6; 7 bases are a match to TRBD1. This CDR3 is 15 amino acids long. Per germline, CDR1 MNHEY and CDR2 SVGAGI. The J segment lost 7 bases and the V segment lost 4 bases, leaving 7 bases of the junction unmatched. The CDR3 sequence: CASSSDRVANSPLHF. Written as DNA, the CDR3 is TGTGCCAGCAGTTCCGACAGGGTGGCGAATTCACCCCTCCACTTT.

The rearrangement uses TRBV10-3 and TRBJ2-7; D not resolved. V was pared by 0 bases and J by 5 bases, with 8 bases between. The CDR3 runs 13 residues. CDR1 and CDR2 from the germline V gene are ENHRY and SYGVKD. The chain's CDR3 is CAISESSQHEQYF. CDR3 DNA: TGTGCCATCAGTGAGTCGAGCCAACACGAGCAGTACTTC.

The chain combines TRBV20-1 with TRBJ2-7; TRBD2 agrees at 7 bases. Germline CDR1 is DFQATT and CDR2 is SNEGSKA (reference sequence). The V and J ends lost 1 base and 0 bases, in that order; junction bases with no gene match: 3. The CDR3 is 14 amino acids. CDR3 bases: TGCAGTGCTAGAGGCCTAGCGGACTCCTACGAGCAGTACTTC. The encoded protein is CSARGLADSYEQYF.

V and J are TRBV7-3 and TRBJ2-7; no clear D gene. The CDR3 extends over 11 amino acids. Germline V gene data show CDR1 as SGHTA and CDR2 as FQGTGA. V lost 9 bases, J lost 6 bases, and 12 bases lay in between. This CDR3 is CARRIPLEQYF. The CDR3 region has the DNA TGTGCCAGAAGAATCCCCCTCGAGCAGTACTTC.

This sequence joins TRBV28 and TRBJ1-6; D is undetermined. The CDR3 has 14 amino acids. Trimming took 8 bases from V and 8 from J, leaving 16 bases between them. CDR1 MDHEN and CDR2 SYDVKM come from the germline V gene. This CDR3 is CASGSTGWHSPLHF. For the CDR3, the DNA is TGTGCCAGCGGATCGACTGGGTGGCATTCACCCCTCCACTTT. The full variable domain, in which reference TRBV28 and TRBJ1-6 provide the parts outside the CDR3, is DVKVTQSSRYLVKRTGEKVFLECVQDMDHENMFWYRQDPGLGLRLIYFSYDVKMKEKGDIPEGYSVSREKKERFSLILESASTNQTSMYLCASGSTGWHSPLHFGNGTRLTVT.

This chain's CDR3 is CASGYLNTEAFF. The CDR3 DNA follows: TGTGCTTCCGGATACCTTAACACTGAAGCTTTCTTT. The chain carries TRBV7-2 and TRBJ1-1, with unresolved D. Germline CDR1 SGHTA, CDR2 FQGNSA. The CDR3 is 12 residues long.

In this sample, this clonotype turned up once. J is TRBJ2-5 and V is TRBV10-2; 8 nucleotides match TRBD1. Germline loops: CDR1 WSHSY, CDR2 SAAADI. The CDR3 covers 15 residues. With V trimmed by 7 bases and J by 5 bases, 12 bases remained unmatched. The CDR3 nucleotides read TGCGCCAGCACCCTGGACAGGGCCCGTCGGGAGACCCAGTACTTC. Amino acids: CASTLDRARRETQYF.

The chain is built from TRBV20-1 and TRBJ2-1; 9 bases agree with TRBD2. The CDR3 length is 16 residues. Germline CDR1 and CDR2: DFQATT and SNEGSKA (reference sequence). The ends lost 4 bases at V and 8 bases at J; junction bases unmatched: 15. The CDR3 region is CSATSSPGLAADEQFF. The CDR3 DNA sequence: TGCAGTGCTACCTCATCCCCGGGACTAGCAGCAGATGAGCAGTTCTTC.

J is TRBJ2-1 and V is TRBV20-1, with D maybe TRBD2 (5 bases). Per the germline V gene, CDR1 is DFQATT and CDR2 is SNEGSKA (reference sequence). CDR3 length equals 16 residues. The V and J ends lost 0 bases and 0 bases respectively, with 12 bases between them. DNA of the CDR3: TGCAGTGCTAGAGAGAGCGGAAGATACTCCTACAATGAGCAGTTCTTC. This translates into CSARESGRYSYNEQFF.

This clonotype was observed a few times. The chain uses TRBV27 and TRBJ2-2; 10 positions agree with TRBD1. The CDR3 has 14 amino acids. Looked up from germline, CDR1 is MNHEY and CDR2 is SMNVEV (reference sequence). With 8 bases clipped from V and 6 bases from J, the junction kept 6 bases outside the gene matches. CDR3 bases: TGTGCCAGCCGGCGGGACAGGGGAGCCGGGGAGCTGTTTTTT. It specifies CASRRDRGAGELFF.

This chain connects TRBV19 to TRBJ2-3, with a possible D match to TRBD2 (6 bases). CDR3 size: 15 residues. From germline, CDR1 is LNHDA and CDR2 SQIVND (reference sequence). V was shortened by 5 bases and J by 7 bases, with 19 bases between the two germline ends. The CDR3 region has the DNA TGTGCCAGTAGTGAATTAGCGGCCTCCGGTTATACGCAGTATTTT. Translated, it gives CASSELAASGYTQYF.